This TCR beta chain is from a study of blood T cell repertoires in COVID-19. Study at large: Whether acute or convalescent, the COVID-19 samples came from the United States, Italy and Spain. The analysed material was cDNA or gDNA that came from T cells, B-cell-depleted T cells, or PBMCs.

Seattle-derived patients entered the study during active infection and were followed longitudinally. In the original workflow: Amplification from reference gene primers served as the basis for estimated nucleated cell counts. Produced via immunoSEQ multiplex PCR; TCRdb's table is partial and in-frame only. The V and J calls and clone size come from that table; D and trimming were worked out from the DNA. The data show around 400,000 clones, with about 89% seen just once and approximately 2.4% held by the top ten. The TCR comes from a woman aged 60 to 75 with COVID-19, enrolled during active disease. Material for sequencing was peripheral blood.

The CDR3 coding sequence is TGCGCCAGCAGCGAGGGGACAGGGCAAGATACGCAGTATTTT. The encoded protein is CASSEGTGQDTQYF. The chain recombines TRBV5-1 with TRBJ2-3; TRBD1 aligns across 9 bases. Germline CDR1 SGHRS, CDR2 YFSETQ. The CDR3 runs to 14 residues. V lost 4 bases and J lost 5; bases outside the gene matches: 5.